The following is a T cell receptor (beta chain) sequence with its context. The sample belongs to a study of blood T cell repertoires in COVID-19. Clones were read by immunoSEQ multiplex PCR, and TCRdb kept only the in-frame ones, dropping some. The data show around 140,000 clones, about 85% seen once. This CDR3 is built from 13 residues. V was clipped by 5 bases and J by 7 bases, with 9 bases between them. Germline V gives CDR1 LNHDA, CDR2 SQIVND (reference sequence). The chain couples TRBV19 to TRBJ1-6; D might be TRBD1 (5 bases). The sequence was collected from a human donor with acute or convalescent COVID-19. The donor label of this sample is uncertain. Sequenced sample: peripheral blood. The CDR3 sequence: CASSPPGNSPLHF. The CDR3 DNA follows: TGTGCCAGTAGTCCCCCAGGGAATTCACCCCTCCACTTT.